The 11 T cell receptor beta chains reported below all come from one sample, sequenced in a study of long-term antiretroviral therapy in people with HIV. Investigators performed immunoSEQ version v3.0 at survey level. The data were produced by immunoSEQ multiplex PCR, yet TCRdb's version contains in-frame clones alone and is incomplete. Of more than 20,000 clones listed, more than 80% are singletons. Sequencing was performed on unsorted PBMCs, taken 0.5 years before starting antiretroviral therapy. These receptors all stem from a man aged 40-49 years with HIV.

This clone was detected only once. The gene calls are TRBV5-1 and TRBJ2-2; D may be TRBD1 or TRBD2 (5 bases each). Looked up from germline, CDR1 is SGHRS and CDR2 is YFSETQ. The CDR3 extends over 14 amino acids. Trimming pared 4 bases from V and 4 bases from J, leaving 11 bases between. CDR3 DNA: TGCGCCAGCAGCGTGGGGGTTTTCACCGGGGAGCTGTTTTTT. This encodes CASSVGVFTGELFF.

This sequence joins TRBV23-1 and TRBJ1-5; TRBD1 is a possible D gene (6 bases). TRBV23-1 is noted as an ORF with a role that remains uncertain. Trimming shortened V by 1 base and J by 0 bases, and 10 bases separated the two germline ends. The CDR3 has 16 residues. The CDR3: CASSQWGTTSNQPQHF. CDR3 DNA sequence: TGCGCCAGCAGTCAATGGGGGACAACTAGCAATCAGCCCCAGCATTTT.

The chain links TRBV30 to TRBJ2-7; D is ambiguous. CDR3 length equals 11 residues. CDR1 is GTSNPN, CDR2 SVGIG, per germline (reference sequence). In DNA, the CDR3 is TGTGTCTTCTCACGAAACTACGAGCAGTACTTC. Protein: CVFSRNYEQYF. The full variable domain, in which reference TRBV30 and TRBJ2-7 provide the parts outside the CDR3, is SQTIHQWPATLVQPVGSPLSLECTVEGTSNPNLYWYRQAAGRGLQLLFYSVGIGQISSEVPQNLSASRPQDRQFILSSKKLLLSDSGFYLCVFSRNYEQYFGPGTRLTVT.

V is TRBV7-9 and J is TRBJ1-2, with 7 bases fitting TRBD1. CDR1 and CDR2 (germline): SEHNR, FQNEAQ (reference sequence). This CDR3 has 16 amino acids. V dropped 5 bases and J dropped 7; count of bases not matched to a gene: 16. The CDR3 is CASSPAGGTGLGGYTF. The CDR3 DNA reads as TGTGCCAGCAGCCCCGCAGGGGGTACGGGATTAGGTGGCTACACCTTC.

CDR3 bases: TGTGCCAGCAGCTTAGAAGAGAATTACGAGCAGTACTTC. Translation gives CASSLEENYEQYF. The chain recombines TRBV11-3 with TRBJ2-7; D is unresolved. The V and J ends lost 0 bases and 4 bases respectively, with 7 bases between them. This CDR3 has 13 amino acids. CDR1 is SGHNT, CDR2 YENEEA, per germline.

V is TRBV9 and J is TRBJ1-4; D uncertain. The CDR3 runs to 18 residues. The V gene's germline CDR1 is SGDLS and CDR2 YYNGEE. The V end was cut by 4 bases, the J end by 2 bases, with 21 bases between. The CDR3 DNA reads TGTGCCAGCAGCCCCGGAGACACATCCAGAAGCACTAATGAAAAACTGTTTTTT. Its protein is CASSPGDTSRSTNEKLFF.

CDR3 region: CSVAQDLNQPQHF. The CDR3 DNA follows: TGCAGCGTGGCACAGGATCTCAATCAGCCCCAGCATTTT. The chain employs TRBV29-1 and TRBJ1-5, with D maybe TRBD1 (5 bases). Trimming shortened V by 6 bases and J by 3 bases, and 12 bases separated the two germline ends. CDR3 size: 13 residues. The germline V gene encodes CDR1 SQVTM and CDR2 ANQGSEA.

The gene calls are TRBV28 and TRBJ2-1, with D perhaps matching TRBD2 (5 bases). CDR1 and CDR2 (germline): MDHEN, SYDVKM. The CDR3 length is 14 residues. Trimming took off 7 bases at V and 2 bases at J, with 12 bases between the two ends. The CDR3 DNA reads TGTGCCAGCACGGGGATCAACACCTACAATGAGCAGTTCTTC. It is translated as CASTGINTYNEQFF. Combining the CDR3 with reference TRBV28 and TRBJ2-1 gives the whole variable domain DVKVTQSSRYLVKRTGEKVFLECVQDMDHENMFWYRQDPGLGLRLIYFSYDVKMKEKGDIPEGYSVSREKKERFSLILESASTNQTSMYLCASTGINTYNEQFFGPGTRLTVL.

The CDR3 region is CASSRKRRQGLGNQPQHF. The CDR3 DNA is TGTGCCAGCAGCCGAAAGCGAAGACAGGGCTTGGGCAATCAGCCCCAGCATTTT. The chain couples TRBV7-6 to TRBJ1-5, with TRBD1 identical over 7 bases. Germline V CDR1 and CDR2: SGHVS, FNYEAQ. The length of the CDR3 is 18 residues. The V segment lost 5 bases and the J segment 2 bases; nucleotides outside the gene matches: 15.

This chain uses TRBV28 with TRBJ2-7, with D perhaps matching TRBD1 (8 bases). The germline V gene has CDR1 MDHEN and CDR2 SYDVKM. The V gene lost 3 bases and the J gene lost 2 bases, with 20 bases spanning the gap. This CDR3 has 17 amino acids. Here the CDR3 reads CASSLSPTGGGTYEQYF. CDR3 in DNA: TGTGCCAGCAGTTTGTCCCCTACAGGGGGGGGAACCTACGAGCAGTACTTC.

The chain employs TRBV2 and TRBJ1-3; the D is unclear. The V end was cut by 9 bases, the J end by 9 bases, with 9 bases between. The CDR3 runs to 10 residues. CDR1 and CDR2 from the germline V gene are SNHLY and FYNNEI. The CDR3 DNA reads TGTGCCAGTTCCAGCGTCACCATATATTTT. It is translated as CASSSVTIYF.